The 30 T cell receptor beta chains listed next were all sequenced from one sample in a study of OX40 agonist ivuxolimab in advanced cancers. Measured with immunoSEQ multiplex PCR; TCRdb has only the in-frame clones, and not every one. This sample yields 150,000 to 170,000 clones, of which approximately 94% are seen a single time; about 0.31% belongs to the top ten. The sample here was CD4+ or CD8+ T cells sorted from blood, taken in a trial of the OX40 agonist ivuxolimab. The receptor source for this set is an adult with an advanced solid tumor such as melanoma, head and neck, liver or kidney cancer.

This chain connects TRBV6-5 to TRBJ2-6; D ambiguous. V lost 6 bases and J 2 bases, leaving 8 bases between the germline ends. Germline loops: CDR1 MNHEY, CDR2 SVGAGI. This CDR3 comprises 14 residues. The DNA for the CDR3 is TGTGCCAGCAGCCGGTCAGCTGGGGCCAACGTCCTGACTTTC. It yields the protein CASSRSAGANVLTF.

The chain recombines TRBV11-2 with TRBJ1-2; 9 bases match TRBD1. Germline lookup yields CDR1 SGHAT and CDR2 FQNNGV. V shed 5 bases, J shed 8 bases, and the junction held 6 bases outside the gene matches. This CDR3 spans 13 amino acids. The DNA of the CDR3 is TGTGCCAGCAGCACCTACAGGGGGCGAGGCTACACCTTC. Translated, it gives CASSTYRGRGYTF.

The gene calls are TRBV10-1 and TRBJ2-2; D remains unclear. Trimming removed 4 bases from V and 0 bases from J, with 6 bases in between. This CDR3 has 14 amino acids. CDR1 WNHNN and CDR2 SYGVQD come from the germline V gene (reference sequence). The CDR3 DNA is TGCGCCAGCAGTGTCAGCCCGAACACCGGGGAGCTGTTTTTT. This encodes CASSVSPNTGELFF.

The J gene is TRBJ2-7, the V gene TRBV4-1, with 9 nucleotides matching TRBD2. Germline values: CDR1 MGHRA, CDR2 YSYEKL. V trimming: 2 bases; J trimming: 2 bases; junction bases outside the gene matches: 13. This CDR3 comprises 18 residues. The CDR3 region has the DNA TGCGCCAGCAGCCAATCGCTAGCGGGGAGACTTTCCCCCTACGAGCAGTACTTC. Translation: CASSQSLAGRLSPYEQYF.

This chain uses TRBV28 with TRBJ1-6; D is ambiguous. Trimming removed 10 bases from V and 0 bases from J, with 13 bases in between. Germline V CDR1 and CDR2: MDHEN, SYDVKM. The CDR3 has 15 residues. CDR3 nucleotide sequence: TGTGCCACCGCAGGTTCCCCCTCCTATAATTCACCCCTCCACTTT. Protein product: CATAGSPSYNSPLHF. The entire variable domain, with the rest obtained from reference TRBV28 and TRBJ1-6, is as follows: DVKVTQSSRYLVKRTGEKVFLECVQDMDHENMFWYRQDPGLGLRLIYFSYDVKMKEKGDIPEGYSVSREKKERFSLILESASTNQTSMYLCATAGSPSYNSPLHFGNGTRLTVT.

The CDR3 DNA is TGTGCCAGCAGTCCTCCCCCGGACAGGGTCGGTGAAAAACTGTTTTTT. It is translated as CASSPPPDRVGEKLFF. This sequence joins TRBV28 and TRBJ1-4; TRBD1 agrees at 8 bases. Per the germline V gene, CDR1 is MDHEN and CDR2 is SYDVKM. The CDR3 covers 16 residues. The trim removed 5 bases at V and 7 bases at J, leaving 12 bases unmatched.

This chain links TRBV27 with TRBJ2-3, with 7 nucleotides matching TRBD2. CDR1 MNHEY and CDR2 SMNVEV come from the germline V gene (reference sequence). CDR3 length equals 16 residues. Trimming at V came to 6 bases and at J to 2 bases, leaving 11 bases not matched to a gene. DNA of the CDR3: TGTGCCAGCAGCCAGACGGGACTATTCTTCACAGATACGCAGTATTTT. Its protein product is CASSQTGLFFTDTQYF.

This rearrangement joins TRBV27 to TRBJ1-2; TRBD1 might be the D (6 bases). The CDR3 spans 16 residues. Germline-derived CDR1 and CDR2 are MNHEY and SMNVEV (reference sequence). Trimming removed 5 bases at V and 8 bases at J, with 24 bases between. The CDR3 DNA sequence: TGTGCCAGCAGTCCTTATCTCACAGGGAGTGAGGAAGGCTACACCTTC. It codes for CASSPYLTGSEEGYTF.

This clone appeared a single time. CDR3: CASSPSGDPPSGYTF. CDR3 nucleotides: TGTGCCAGCTCACCTTCGGGGGACCCCCCTTCTGGCTACACCTTC. The chain couples TRBV18 to TRBJ1-2; weak D call: TRBD1 (5 bases). With 3 bases removed from V and 7 bases from J, the gap between germline ends came to 18 bases. This CDR3 is built from 15 residues. Germline V gives CDR1 KGHSH, CDR2 LQKENI. The complete variable domain, with remaining parts taken from reference TRBV18 and TRBJ1-2, reads NAGVMQNPRHLVRRRGQEARLRCSPMKGHSHVYWYRQLPEEGLKFMVYLQKENIIDESGMPKERFSAEFPKEGPSILRIQQVVRGDSAAYFCASSPSGDPPSGYTFGSGTRLTVV.

CDR3 coding DNA: TGTGCCAGCTCCCCCCGGGGTAGTATCACAGATACGCAGTATTTT. Translated, it gives CASSPRGSITDTQYF. This chain uses TRBV18 with TRBJ2-3, with TRBD2 as a possible D gene (5 bases). With 6 bases removed from V and 2 bases from J, the gap between germline ends came to 15 bases. Germline CDR1 reads KGHSH; CDR2 reads LQKENI. The CDR3 extends over 15 amino acids.

CDR3 DNA sequence: TGTGCCAGCAGCTCACAGGGGCGCAACTATGGCTACACCTTC. Amino acids: CASSSQGRNYGYTF. The J gene is TRBJ1-2, the V gene TRBV7-8; 7 nucleotides match TRBD1. The trim removed 4 bases at V and 2 bases at J, leaving 4 bases unmatched. Per germline, CDR1 SGHVS and CDR2 FQNEAQ. The CDR3 is made up of 14 amino acids.

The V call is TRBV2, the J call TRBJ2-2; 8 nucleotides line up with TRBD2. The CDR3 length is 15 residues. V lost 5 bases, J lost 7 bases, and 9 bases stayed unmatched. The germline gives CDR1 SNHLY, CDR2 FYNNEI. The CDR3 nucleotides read TGTGCCAGCAGTTACAGCGGGGGCCGGGGCGGGGAGCTGTTTTTT. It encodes CASSYSGGRGGELFF.

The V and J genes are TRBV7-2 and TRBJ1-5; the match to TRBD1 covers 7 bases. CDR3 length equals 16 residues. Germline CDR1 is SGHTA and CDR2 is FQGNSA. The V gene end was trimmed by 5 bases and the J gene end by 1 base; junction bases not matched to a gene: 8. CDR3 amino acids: CASSPKTGTSNQPQHF. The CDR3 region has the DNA TGTGCCAGCAGCCCCAAGACAGGGACGAGCAATCAGCCCCAGCATTTT.

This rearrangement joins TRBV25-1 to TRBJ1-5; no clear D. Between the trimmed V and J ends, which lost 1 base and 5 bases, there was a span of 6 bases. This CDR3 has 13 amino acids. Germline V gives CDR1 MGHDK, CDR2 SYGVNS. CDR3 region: CASSEWPDQPQHF. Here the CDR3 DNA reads TGTGCCAGCAGTGAATGGCCGGATCAGCCCCAGCATTTT.

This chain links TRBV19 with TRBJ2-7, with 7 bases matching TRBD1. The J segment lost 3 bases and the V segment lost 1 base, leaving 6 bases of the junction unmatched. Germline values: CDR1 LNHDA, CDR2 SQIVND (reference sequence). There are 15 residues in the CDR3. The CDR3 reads CASSIGDSSYYEQYF. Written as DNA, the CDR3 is TGTGCCAGTAGTATAGGGGACAGCTCATACTACGAGCAGTACTTC.

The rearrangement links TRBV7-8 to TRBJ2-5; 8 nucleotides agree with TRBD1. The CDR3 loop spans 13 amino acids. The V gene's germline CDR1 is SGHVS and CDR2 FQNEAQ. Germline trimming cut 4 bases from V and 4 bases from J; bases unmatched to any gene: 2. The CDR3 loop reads CASSSGQGETQYF. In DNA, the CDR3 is TGTGCCAGCAGCTCCGGACAGGGAGAGACCCAGTACTTC.

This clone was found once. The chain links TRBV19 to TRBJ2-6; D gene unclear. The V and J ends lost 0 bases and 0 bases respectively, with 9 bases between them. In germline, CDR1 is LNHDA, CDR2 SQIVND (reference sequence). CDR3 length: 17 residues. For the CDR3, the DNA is TGTGCCAGTAGTATAGAACTCACCAGCTCTGGGGCCAACGTCCTGACTTTC. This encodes CASSIELTSSGANVLTF. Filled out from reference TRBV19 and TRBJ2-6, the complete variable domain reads DGGITQSPKYLFRKEGQNVTLSCEQNLNHDAMYWYRQDPGQGLRLIYYSQIVNDFQKGDIAEGYSVSREKKESFPLTVTSAQKNPTAFYLCASSIELTSSGANVLTFGAGSRLTVL.

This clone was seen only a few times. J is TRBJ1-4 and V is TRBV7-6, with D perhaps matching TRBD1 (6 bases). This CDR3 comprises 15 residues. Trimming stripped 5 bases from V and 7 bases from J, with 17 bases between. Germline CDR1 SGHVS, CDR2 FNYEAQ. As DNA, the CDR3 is TGTGCCAGCAGCCGCCAGTCGGGGGGCGGTGAAAAACTGTTTTTT. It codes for CASSRQSGGGEKLFF.

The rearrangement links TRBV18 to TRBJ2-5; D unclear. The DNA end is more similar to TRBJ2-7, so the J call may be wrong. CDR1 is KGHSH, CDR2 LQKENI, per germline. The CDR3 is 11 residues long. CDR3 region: CASSLQVEQYF. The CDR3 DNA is TGTGCCAGCTCACTCCAAGTCGAGCAGTACTTC.

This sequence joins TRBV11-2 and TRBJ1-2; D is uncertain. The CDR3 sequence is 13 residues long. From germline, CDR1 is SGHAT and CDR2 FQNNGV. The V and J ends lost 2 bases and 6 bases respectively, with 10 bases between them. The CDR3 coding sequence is TGTGCCAGCAGCTTAAATACATTGAATGGCTACACCTTC. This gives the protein CASSLNTLNGYTF. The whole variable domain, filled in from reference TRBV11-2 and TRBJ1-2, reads EAGVAQSPRYKIIEKRQSVAFWCNPISGHATLYWYQQILGQGPKLLIQFQNNGVVDDSQLPKDRFSAERLKGVDSTLKIQPAKLEDSAVYLCASSLNTLNGYTFGSGTRLTVV.

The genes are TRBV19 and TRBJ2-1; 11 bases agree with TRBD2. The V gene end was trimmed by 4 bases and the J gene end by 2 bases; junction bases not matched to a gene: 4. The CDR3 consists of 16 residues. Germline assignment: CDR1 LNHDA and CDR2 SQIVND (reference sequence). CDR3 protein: CASSTSGGQTYNEQFF. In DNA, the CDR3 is TGTGCCAGTAGTACTAGCGGGGGGCAGACCTACAATGAGCAGTTCTTC.

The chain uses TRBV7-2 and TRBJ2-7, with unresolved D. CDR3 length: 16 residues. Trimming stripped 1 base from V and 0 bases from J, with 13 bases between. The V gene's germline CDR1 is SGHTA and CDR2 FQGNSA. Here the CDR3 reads CASSLGGKLSSYEQYF. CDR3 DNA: TGTGCCAGCAGCTTAGGGGGTAAACTGAGCTCCTACGAGCAGTACTTC.

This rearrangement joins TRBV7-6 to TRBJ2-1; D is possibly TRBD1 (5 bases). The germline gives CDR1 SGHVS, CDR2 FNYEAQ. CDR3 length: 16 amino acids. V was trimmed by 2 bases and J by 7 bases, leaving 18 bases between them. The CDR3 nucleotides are TGTGCCAGCAGCTTATCTTTCTCGGCAGGGATAAATGAGCAGTTCTTC. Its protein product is CASSLSFSAGINEQFF.

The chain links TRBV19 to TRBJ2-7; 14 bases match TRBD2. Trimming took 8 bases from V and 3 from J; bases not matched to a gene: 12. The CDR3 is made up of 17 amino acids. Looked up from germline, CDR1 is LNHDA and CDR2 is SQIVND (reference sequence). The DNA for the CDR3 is TGTGCCAGTTCCCCCGGGACTAGCGGGAGAGGGGACTACGAGCAGTACTTC. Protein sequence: CASSPGTSGRGDYEQYF.

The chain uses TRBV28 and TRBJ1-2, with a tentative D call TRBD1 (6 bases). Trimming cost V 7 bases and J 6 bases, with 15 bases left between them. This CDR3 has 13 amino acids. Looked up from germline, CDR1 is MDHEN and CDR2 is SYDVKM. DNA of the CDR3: TGTGCCAGCACCTTGGGGGGGCGTAATGGCTACACCTTC. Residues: CASTLGGRNGYTF.

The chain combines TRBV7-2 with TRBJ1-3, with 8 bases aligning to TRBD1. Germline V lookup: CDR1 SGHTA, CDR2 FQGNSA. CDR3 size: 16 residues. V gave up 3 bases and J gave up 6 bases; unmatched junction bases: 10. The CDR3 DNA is TGTGCCAGCAGCTTCCGGACAGGGTCTGGACCAAACACCATATATTTT. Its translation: CASSFRTGSGPNTIYF. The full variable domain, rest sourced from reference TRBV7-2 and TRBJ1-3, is GAGVSQSPSNKVTEKGKDVELRCDPISGHTALYWYRQSLGQGLEFLIYFQGNSAPDKSGLPSDRFSAERTGGSVSTLTIQRTQQEDSAVYLCASSFRTGSGPNTIYFGEGSWLTVV.

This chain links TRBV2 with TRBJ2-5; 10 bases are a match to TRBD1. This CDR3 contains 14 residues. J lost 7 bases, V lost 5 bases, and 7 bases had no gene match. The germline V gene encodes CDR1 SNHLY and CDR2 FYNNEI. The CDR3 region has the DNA TGTGCCAGCAGTCGACAGGGGGCTGGCGGGACCCAGTACTTC. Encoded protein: CASSRQGAGGTQYF.

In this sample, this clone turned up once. Here the CDR3 reads CAISEARGKFADTQYF. The DNA of the CDR3 is TGTGCCATCAGTGAGGCACGGGGAAAGTTCGCAGATACGCAGTATTTT. V gene TRBV10-3 combines with J gene TRBJ2-3; a possible D gene is TRBD2 (5 bases). The CDR3 sequence is 16 residues long. Germline V gene data show CDR1 as ENHRY and CDR2 as SYGVKD. V gave up 2 bases and J gave up 4 bases, with 16 bases separating them.

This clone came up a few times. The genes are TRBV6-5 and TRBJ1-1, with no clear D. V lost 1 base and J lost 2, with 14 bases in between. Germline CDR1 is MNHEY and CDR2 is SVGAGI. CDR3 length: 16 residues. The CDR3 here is CASSYYRERGNTEAFF. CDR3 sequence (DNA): TGTGCCAGCAGTTACTACCGAGAACGCGGAAACACTGAAGCTTTCTTT.

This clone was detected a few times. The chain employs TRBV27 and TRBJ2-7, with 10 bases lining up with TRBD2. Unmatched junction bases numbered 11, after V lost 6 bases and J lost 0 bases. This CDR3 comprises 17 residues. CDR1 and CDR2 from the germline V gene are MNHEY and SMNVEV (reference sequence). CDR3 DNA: TGTGCCAGCAGCCCGAAAGCGGGGGGGCCTGGCTCCTACGAGCAGTACTTC. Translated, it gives CASSPKAGGPGSYEQYF.